This TCR beta chain stems from a study of blood T cells in healthy people across ages. As for the study in general: The template switching approach captured approximately one barcoded beta molecule for every two T cells. Whole-study findings and limits: Investigators viewed diversity estimates from one million T cells as underestimates, the study reported.

About this clonotype: Its cognate antigen is unknown.

Next came a second PCR, run for roughly 7 to 12 cycles, which used a sample-barcoded 5' primer along with a J-beta primer mix. In TCRdb, the 5' RACE reads were re-called with MiXCR into one record per CDR3 protein. The top ten clones hold roughly 10% of a sample with more than 900,000 distinct CDR3 sequences, under 35% of them seen once. CDR3 length: 14 residues. Looked up from germline, CDR1 is SGHKS and CDR2 is YYEKEE (reference sequence). The V and J ends lost 1 base and 4 bases respectively, with 9 bases between them. The same specimen was also included in a second study, on T cells of mothers and their children.

The chain links TRBV5-5 to TRBJ1-5; no reliable D call. The sequencing input was blood. The TCR sequence derives from a middle-aged woman in good health. The CDR3 loop reads CASSLSYLNQPQHF. CDR3 sequence (DNA): TGTGCCAGCAGCTTGTCTTACTTAAATCAGCCCCAGCATTTT.